The 22 T cell receptor beta chains listed next were all sequenced from one sample in a study of post-analysis software for immune sequencing data. General study points: Included in a set of roughly five TRBV segments more frequent in patients than controls were TRBV5-6, TRBV5-1 and TRBV20-1.

The library was made from cDNA and included unique molecular identifiers. TCRdb analysed the PCR reads with MiXCR anew, one entry per CDR3 protein. The table has 700,000 to 800,000 distinct CDR3 sequences, about 27% seen once. These receptors' antigens are unknown. The sequencing sample was made of blood. These receptors all come from a girl aged 5-17 years with multiple sclerosis.

The V gene is TRBV29-1, the J gene TRBJ2-5; possibly TRBD1 for D (6 bases). The CDR3 contains 13 residues. V was pared by 7 bases and J by 2 bases, with 14 bases between. CDR1 and CDR2 (germline): SQVTM, ANQGSEA. The CDR3 protein is CSAGVTGQETQYF. The CDR3 DNA follows: TGCAGCGCTGGAGTGACAGGTCAAGAGACCCAGTACTTC.

This clonotype was counted between two and nine times. At one end, the junction sequence differs from germline, possibly due to a read error. The chain is built from TRBV7-2 and TRBJ2-3, with D uncertain. The CDR3 length is 13 residues. The V gene's germline CDR1 is SGHTA and CDR2 FQGNSA. CDR3 sequence: CASSLVSEDAQYF. CDR3 bases: TGTGCCAGCAGCTTAGTTTCAGAAGATGCGCAGTATTTT.

The chain couples TRBV6-1 to TRBJ2-7; tentatively, D is TRBD1 (5 bases). Between the trimmed V and J ends, which lost 3 bases and 2 bases, there was a span of 17 bases. The CDR3 is made up of 16 amino acids. In germline, CDR1 is MNHNS, CDR2 SASEGT. CDR3 sequence: CASSDVHGIGAYEQYF. The DNA for the CDR3 is TGTGCCAGCAGTGACGTTCATGGGATAGGGGCCTACGAGCAGTACTTC.

The chain couples TRBV7-6 to TRBJ2-1; D call uncertain. Trimming removed 3 bases at V and 0 bases at J, with 12 bases between. CDR3 size: 16 residues. Germline V gene data show CDR1 as SGHVS and CDR2 as FNYEAQ. The CDR3 loop reads CASSFTSDRSYNEQFF. CDR3 in DNA: TGTGCCAGCAGCTTCACCAGTGACCGCTCCTACAATGAGCAGTTCTTC.

This rearrangement joins TRBV5-1 to TRBJ2-3, with D perhaps being TRBD1 or TRBD2 (5 bases each). CDR1 SGHRS and CDR2 YFSETQ come from the germline V gene. This CDR3 contains 15 residues. V gave up 4 bases and J gave up 2 bases, with 14 bases separating them. The CDR3: CASSDRDGNTDTQYF. The DNA for the CDR3 is TGCGCCAGCAGCGATAGGGACGGAAACACAGATACGCAGTATTTT.

This clonotype has more than one count but fewer than ten. The rearrangement joins TRBV15 to TRBJ1-5, with TRBD1 matching 8 bases. The V segment lost 2 bases and the J segment 2 bases; nucleotides outside the gene matches: 5. The CDR3 extends over 16 amino acids. Germline-derived CDR1 and CDR2 are LNHNV and YYDKDF (reference sequence). For the CDR3, the DNA is TGTGCCACCAGCAGAAACAGGGGGGCGGGCAATCAGCCCCAGCATTTT. This sequence encodes CATSRNRGAGNQPQHF. Full variable domain (remainder filled in from reference TRBV15 and TRBJ1-5): DAMVIQNPRYQVTQFGKPVTLSCSQTLNHNVMYWYQQKSSQAPKLLFHYYDKDFNNEADTPDNFQSRRPNTSFCFLDIRSPGLGDTAMYLCATSRNRGAGNQPQHFGDGTRLSIL.

The chain joins TRBV11-3 to TRBJ2-1, with D uncertain. V lost 3 bases and J 5 bases, leaving 14 bases between the germline ends. This CDR3 has 15 amino acids. The germline V gene encodes CDR1 SGHNT and CDR2 YENEEA. DNA for the CDR3: TGTGCCAGCAGCTTTGCCGGCAGAGAGGACAATGAGCAGTTCTTC. Protein product: CASSFAGREDNEQFF.

The rearrangement joins TRBV20-1 to TRBJ2-7; no clear D gene. Per germline, CDR1 DFQATT and CDR2 SNEGSKA (reference sequence). CDR3 length: 12 amino acids. Trimming removed 2 bases at V and 2 bases at J, with 7 bases between. The CDR3 region has the DNA TGCAGTGCTAGACCAGACACCTACGAGCAGTACTTC. Protein product: CSARPDTYEQYF.

The genes are TRBV6-1 and TRBJ1-1; D is uncertain. CDR1 is MNHNS and CDR2 is SASEGT in the germline V gene. V was shortened by 3 bases and J by 0 bases, with 8 bases between the two germline ends. The CDR3 is made up of 14 amino acids. The CDR3 DNA sequence: TGTGCCAGCAGTGACCACGGAATGAACACTGAAGCTTTCTTT. This translates into CASSDHGMNTEAFF.

V is TRBV7-8 and J is TRBJ2-3; perhaps D is TRBD1 or TRBD2 (7 bases each). Trimming removed 6 bases from V and 6 bases from J, with 16 bases in between. This CDR3 comprises 14 residues. Germline values: CDR1 SGHVS, CDR2 FQNEAQ. Written as DNA, the CDR3 is TGTGCCAGCAGGGATCGACAGGGAGGGGATACGCAGTATTTT. Amino acid sequence: CASRDRQGGDTQYF.

This clonotype was found a few times. The chain links TRBV25-1 to TRBJ2-7, with D perhaps TRBD2 (7 bases). CDR3 size: 14 residues. Trimming removed 8 bases at V and 4 bases at J, with 18 bases between. The germline gives CDR1 MGHDK, CDR2 SYGVNS. This CDR3 is CASGGGDRRYEQYF. In nucleotides, the CDR3 is TGTGCCAGCGGAGGGGGGGACCGCCGGTACGAGCAGTACTTC.

A remark on this clonotype: A read error may account for a junction end that differs from germline. V is TRBV15 and J is TRBJ2-3; TRBD2 might be the D (5 bases). The CDR3 is made up of 16 amino acids. Germline CDR1 and CDR2: LNHNV and YYDKDF (reference sequence). The DNA for the CDR3 is TGTGCCGCCAGCAGACGTACTAGTATCGCCACAGATACACAGTATTTT. Residues: CAASRRTSIATDTQYF.

CDR3 amino acids: CSARSGQGHNSPLHF. The CDR3, as DNA: TGCAGTGCTAGATCTGGACAGGGCCATAATTCACCCCTCCACTTT. This chain links TRBV20-1 with TRBJ1-6; 8 bases fit TRBD1. Germline V gene lookup returns CDR1 DFQATT and CDR2 SNEGSKA (reference sequence). The CDR3 is 15 residues long. J gave up 5 bases and V 2 bases, and 5 bases lay outside the gene matches.

The rearrangement joins TRBV7-2 to TRBJ2-1, with TRBD2 as a possible D gene (5 bases). CDR3 length equals 16 residues. V was clipped by 1 base and J by 5 bases, with 15 bases between them. CDR1 and CDR2 (germline): SGHTA, FQGNSA. In DNA, the CDR3 is TGTGCCAGCAGCTTAGGGCGGGCAAGCACCCACAATGAGCAGTTCTTC. It is translated as CASSLGRASTHNEQFF. The full variable domain, in which reference TRBV7-2 and TRBJ2-1 provide the parts outside the CDR3, is GAGVSQSPSNKVTEKGKDVELRCDPISGHTALYWYRQSLGQGLEFLIYFQGNSAPDKSGLPSDRFSAERTGGSVSTLTIQRTQQEDSAVYLCASSLGRASTHNEQFFGPGTRLTVL.

The chain carries TRBV3-1 and TRBJ1-1; D may be TRBD1 (6 bases). V was clipped by 0 bases and J by 11 bases, with 13 bases between them. Germline CDR1 LGHDT, CDR2 YNNKEL (reference sequence). The CDR3 consists of 13 residues. DNA for the CDR3: TGTGCCAGCAGCCAAGATCCTAGGGGGGCTGCTTTCTTT. Translation gives CASSQDPRGAAFF.

This chain connects TRBV20-1 to TRBJ2-7; D perhaps matches TRBD2 (7 bases). Per germline, CDR1 DFQATT and CDR2 SNEGSKA (reference sequence). V lost 0 bases, J lost 2 bases, and 23 bases lay in between. The CDR3 is 18 amino acids. The CDR3 region has the DNA TGCAGTGCTAGAGATCGGCGGGGCGGGGGCCCTACTCCCTACGAGCAGTACTTC. Its protein product is CSARDRRGGGPTPYEQYF.

A few counts support this clonotype. The chain recombines TRBV14 with TRBJ2-4, with D uncertain. The CDR3 totals 16 residues. The V and J ends lost 4 bases and 0 bases respectively, with 13 bases between them. Germline V gives CDR1 SGHDN, CDR2 FVKESK. The CDR3 loop is CASSPGPAIAKNIQYF. The CDR3 DNA is TGTGCCAGCAGCCCCGGACCAGCTATAGCCAAAAACATTCAGTACTTC.

As for this clonotype: The junction departs from germline at one end; a sequencing error may be responsible. The CDR3 reads CAIRLAGIPDAQYF. CDR3 sequence (DNA): TGTGCCATCCGACTAGCGGGGATACCAGATGCGCAGTATTTT. The chain uses TRBV12-3 or TRBV12-4 and TRBJ2-3, with TRBD2 matching over 11 bases. The CDR3 length is 14 residues.

As to this clonotype: The junction differs from germline at one of its ends, possibly a read error. J is TRBJ2-3 and V is TRBV12-3 or TRBV12-4; TRBD2 matches 9 bases. CDR3 length: 20 amino acids. The CDR3 sequence: CASSSMSGGHPQYLTDAQYF. For the CDR3, the DNA is TGTGCCAGCAGTTCCATGAGCGGGGGGCATCCCCAATATCTCACAGATGCGCAGTATTTT.

This clonotype was detected only a few times. The V gene is TRBV29-1, the J gene TRBJ2-5, with TRBD1 matching 9 bases. Per the germline V gene, CDR1 is SQVTM and CDR2 is ANQGSEA. Trimming took 7 bases from V and 5 from J; bases not matched to a gene: 8. The CDR3 runs 13 residues. The CDR3 sequence is CSAKQGAGETQYF. For the CDR3, the DNA is TGCAGCGCAAAACAGGGGGCGGGGGAGACCCAGTACTTC. The full variable domain, rest sourced from reference TRBV29-1 and TRBJ2-5, is SAVISQKPSRDICQRGTSLTIQCQVDSQVTMMFWYRQQPGQSLTLIATANQGSEATYESGFVIDKFPISRPNLTFSTLTVSNMSPEDSSIYLCSAKQGAGETQYFGPGTRLLVL.

The genes are TRBV29-1 and TRBJ2-1; a possible D gene is TRBD2 (6 bases). Trimming left V 1 base short and J 9 bases short, with 13 bases between. Germline lookup yields CDR1 SQVTM and CDR2 ANQGSEA. The CDR3 has 13 amino acids. In DNA form, the CDR3 reads TGCAGCGTTGAAGTCGCGCAGGGAGGTGAGCAGTTCTTC. This codes for CSVEVAQGGEQFF.

Ten or more counts support this clonotype. The V call is TRBV20-1, the J call TRBJ2-5; TRBD2 agrees at 7 bases. V shed 3 bases and J 2 bases; nucleotides not matched to a gene: 12. Germline-derived CDR1 and CDR2 are DFQATT and SNEGSKA (reference sequence). CDR3 size: 16 residues. This CDR3 reads CSARGELAPIQETQYF. The CDR3 DNA is TGCAGTGCTAGGGGAGAACTAGCGCCGATTCAAGAGACCCAGTACTTC.